These 26 T cell receptor beta chains share one sample of origin, sequenced in a study of cytomegalovirus exposure and HLA in healthy donors. 60 Vbeta and 13 Jbeta primers were used in PCR. Using immunoSEQ multiplex PCR, the repertoire was profiled, and TCRdb retains in-frame clones only, with some absent. The top ten hold 1.8% of the sample, which has approximately 220,000 clones, about 75% seen once. The sample was PBMCs. The receptors were sampled from a woman younger than 45 in good health and CMV-seronegative.

In DNA form, the CDR3 reads TGTGCCAGTAGTGCTACAGGGGGCGCTACTGAAGCTTTCTTT. This gives the protein CASSATGGATEAFF. The chain uses TRBV19 and TRBJ1-1; 9 nucleotides agree with TRBD1. CDR3 size: 14 residues. With V trimmed by 5 bases and J by 5 bases, 6 bases remained unmatched. Germline V gives CDR1 LNHDA, CDR2 SQIVND (reference sequence).

In regard to this clone: This sample also contains other DNA sequences that code for the same CDR3. The V call is TRBV4-1, the J call TRBJ1-1, with D perhaps matching TRBD1 (5 bases). This CDR3 contains 15 residues. V lost 6 bases to trimming and J lost 0 bases, with 14 bases between them. Germline V gene lookup returns CDR1 MGHRA and CDR2 YSYEKL. The CDR3 coding sequence is TGCGCCAGCAGTATGAGTAGGGGAATGAACACTGAAGCTTTCTTT. This translates into CASSMSRGMNTEAFF.

The DNA for the CDR3 is TGTGCCAGCAGTTTATCGGGGGCTCGGGGAAACACCATATATTTT. Translating gives CASSLSGARGNTIYF. The chain combines TRBV27 with TRBJ1-3, with D perhaps matching TRBD1 (6 bases). In germline, CDR1 is MNHEY, CDR2 SMNVEV (reference sequence). This CDR3 region has 15 residues. Trimming stripped 0 bases from V and 4 bases from J, with 10 bases between.

The J gene is TRBJ2-5, the V gene TRBV29-1; weak D call: TRBD2 (6 bases). Looked up from germline, CDR1 is SQVTM and CDR2 is ANQGSEA. Trimming shortened V by 6 bases and J by 1 base, and 12 bases separated the two germline ends. The CDR3 runs to 13 residues. CDR3 in amino acids: CSVRDGSQETQYF. The CDR3 coding sequence is TGCAGCGTAAGGGACGGGAGCCAAGAGACCCAGTACTTC.

CDR3: CACLTGPGTEAFF. Here the CDR3 DNA reads TGTGCCTGCCTGACAGGGCCTGGGACTGAAGCTTTCTTT. The J gene is TRBJ1-1, the V gene TRBV30, with TRBD1 matching over 7 bases. The V segment lost 6 bases and the J segment 5 bases; nucleotides outside the gene matches: 9. This CDR3 is built from 13 residues. Germline CDR1 is GTSNPN and CDR2 is SVGIG (reference sequence).

CDR3 loop: CASSQEASGGADEQFF. In nucleotides, the CDR3 is TGCGCCAGCAGCCAAGAAGCCAGCGGGGGGGCGGATGAGCAGTTCTTC. V is TRBV4-1 and J is TRBJ2-1, with 10 bases fitting TRBD2. V shed 0 bases and J 8 bases; nucleotides not matched to a gene: 7. This CDR3 has 16 residues. The germline CDR1 and CDR2 sequences are MGHRA and YSYEKL.

This rearrangement joins TRBV5-1 to TRBJ2-1, with D tentatively TRBD1 (6 bases). The V end lost 6 bases, the J end lost 2 bases, and 12 bases lay between the germline ends. This CDR3 has 14 amino acids. The V gene's germline CDR1 is SGHRS and CDR2 YFSETQ. The chain's CDR3 is CASNQQGPYNEQFF. Here the CDR3 DNA reads TGCGCCAGCAACCAACAGGGCCCCTACAATGAGCAGTTCTTC.

The chain uses TRBV6-5 and TRBJ2-7; D remains ambiguous. The germline V and J ends were trimmed by 3 bases and 2 bases, with 11 bases remaining between them. This CDR3 contains 14 residues. Germline V gene data show CDR1 as MNHEY and CDR2 as SVGAGI. The CDR3 here is CASSYLDRAYEQYF. For the CDR3, the DNA is TGTGCCAGCAGTTATCTAGACCGGGCCTACGAGCAGTACTTC.

In regard to this clone: Other DNA sequences of this sample code for an identical CDR3. The chain combines TRBV6-1 with TRBJ1-6; D gene unclear. The ends were cut back, 4 bases at V and 7 bases at J, with 11 bases in the middle. The CDR3 is made up of 14 amino acids. Germline V lookup: CDR1 MNHNS, CDR2 SASEGT. CDR3 region: CASSVREENSPLHF. The CDR3 bases are TGTGCCAGCAGTGTCCGGGAAGAGAATTCACCCCTCCACTTT.

This clone was seen more than once but under ten times. The chain has TRBV6-1 and TRBJ1-4; 8 bases fit TRBD1. The length of the CDR3 is 15 residues. Germline V gives CDR1 MNHNS, CDR2 SASEGT. The junction had 9 bases not matched to a gene; V was cut back by 7 bases and J by 5 bases. The CDR3 loop reads CASKGQVTTNEKLFF. DNA for the CDR3: TGTGCCAGCAAGGGACAGGTTACGACGAATGAAAAACTGTTTTTT.

V gene TRBV29-1 combines with J gene TRBJ2-3; D perhaps matches TRBD1 (6 bases). CDR1 SQVTM and CDR2 ANQGSEA come from the germline V gene. Trimming cost V 5 bases and J 6 bases, with 12 bases left between them. The CDR3 sequence is 12 residues long. The DNA for the CDR3 is TGCAGCGTTCCAGGGGAATACGATACGCAGTATTTT. This translates into CSVPGEYDTQYF.

This chain uses TRBV30 with TRBJ1-1, with D unresolved. This CDR3 is built from 11 residues. Per germline, CDR1 GTSNPN and CDR2 SVGIG (reference sequence). Between the trimmed V and J ends, which lost 4 bases and 11 bases, there was a span of 14 bases. CDR3: CAWNFEVKAFF. The DNA for the CDR3 is TGTGCCTGGAATTTCGAGGTAAAGGCTTTCTTT.

As to this clone: The junction and the germline gene differ at one end; a read error may be behind it. V and J are TRBV19 and TRBJ2-1; 12 nucleotides match TRBD1. Per germline, CDR1 LNHDA and CDR2 SQIVND (reference sequence). This CDR3 contains 16 residues. The CDR3 bases are TGTGCCAGTAGCTCGGGACAGGGGGCTAGCTACAATGGGCAGTTCTTC. As protein: CASSSGQGASYNGQFF.

This chain connects TRBV18 to TRBJ2-3, with 7 nucleotides matching TRBD1. Germline CDR1 KGHSH, CDR2 LQKENI. This CDR3 is 15 amino acids long. V lost 3 bases, J lost 2 bases, and 5 bases stayed unmatched. This CDR3 is CASSPRDSLTDTQYF. DNA of the CDR3: TGTGCCAGCTCACCCCGGGACAGCCTCACAGATACGCAGTATTTT.

This clone was counted a few times. This chain joins TRBV6-5 and TRBJ1-1; 7 nucleotides line up with TRBD1. The junction had 8 bases not matched to a gene; V was cut back by 5 bases and J by 5 bases. CDR3 size: 14 residues. CDR1 and CDR2 from the germline V gene are MNHEY and SVGAGI. The CDR3: CASSIQTGDTEAFF. CDR3 DNA sequence: TGTGCCAGCAGTATCCAAACAGGGGATACTGAAGCTTTCTTT.

This clone was found a few times. The chain has TRBV9 and TRBJ2-7; 14 bases align to TRBD2. The CDR3 totals 15 residues. Germline V CDR1 and CDR2: SGDLS, YYNGEE. V trimming: 3 bases; J trimming: 7 bases; junction bases outside the gene matches: 6. The CDR3 DNA follows: TGTGCCAGCAGCGGAGGGACTAGCGGGAGTCGTGAGCAGTACTTC. It specifies CASSGGTSGSREQYF.

This clone appeared a single time. V usage is TRBV7-9 and J usage is TRBJ2-3; 8 bases line up with TRBD2. Trimming cost V 2 bases and J 3 bases; bases outside gene matches: 4. The V gene's germline CDR1 is SEHNR and CDR2 FQNEAQ (reference sequence). The CDR3 totals 15 residues. The chain's CDR3 is CASSLISGETDTQYF. As DNA, the CDR3 is TGTGCCAGCAGCTTAATTAGCGGGGAGACAGATACGCAGTATTTT.

This chain's CDR3 is CASSPTPAGEQYF. The DNA for the CDR3 is TGTGCCAGCTCACCAACCCCAGCGGGCGAGCAGTACTTC. The rearrangement links TRBV18 to TRBJ2-7, with D maybe TRBD2 (6 bases). Germline-derived CDR1 and CDR2 are KGHSH and LQKENI. Trimming stripped 2 bases from V and 6 bases from J, with 11 bases between. CDR3 size: 13 residues.

The rearrangement uses TRBV6-6 and TRBJ1-2; TRBD1 aligns across 7 bases. Trimming at V came to 6 bases and at J to 5 bases, leaving 12 bases not matched to a gene. This CDR3 is 15 amino acids long. CDR1 and CDR2 from the germline V gene are MNHNY and SVGAGI (reference sequence). DNA for the CDR3: TGTGCCAGCAGGTCTACCCCCGGGACAGCGTATGGCTACACCTTC. It codes for CASRSTPGTAYGYTF.

The V gene is TRBV9, the J gene TRBJ2-3; 11 bases match TRBD2. CDR1 SGDLS and CDR2 YYNGEE come from the germline V gene. This CDR3 is built from 16 residues. With V trimmed by 5 bases and J by 8 bases, 13 bases remained unmatched. Here the CDR3 DNA reads TGTGCCAGCAGTCCTCTAGCGGGGGGCGTACAAGGTACGCAGTATTTT. Amino acids: CASSPLAGGVQGTQYF.

The V gene is TRBV6-1, the J gene TRBJ2-7; tentatively, D is TRBD1 (5 bases). The CDR3 spans 15 residues. Germline V gene data show CDR1 as MNHNS and CDR2 as SASEGT. The V end lost 5 bases, the J end lost 0 bases, and 14 bases lay between the germline ends. CDR3 DNA sequence: TGTGCCAGCAGTCCTCCACAGGCAAGCTCCTACGAGCAGTACTTC. Amino acids: CASSPPQASSYEQYF.

Written as DNA, the CDR3 is TGTGCCAGCAGCCAAGGGGCCAGCTATAGCAATCAGCCCCAGCATTTT. Amino acids: CASSQGASYSNQPQHF. The chain is built from TRBV4-2 and TRBJ1-5, with D unresolved. The CDR3 loop spans 16 amino acids. V was trimmed by 1 base and J by 0 bases, leaving 10 bases between them. Germline V lookup: CDR1 LGHNA, CDR2 YNFKEQ.

The gene calls are TRBV5-6 and TRBJ2-3; D remains ambiguous. V lost 1 base to trimming and J lost 0 bases, with 3 bases between them. Germline V CDR1 and CDR2: SGHDT, YYEEEE. The CDR3 is made up of 13 amino acids. The CDR3 DNA is TGTGCCAGCAGCTTGCAGAGCACAGATACGCAGTATTTT. It codes for CASSLQSTDTQYF.

This clone turned up a few times. This chain uses TRBV27 with TRBJ1-1; D possibly corresponds to TRBD1 (5 bases). Trimming pared 8 bases from V and 5 bases from J, leaving 21 bases between. Germline V gene lookup returns CDR1 MNHEY and CDR2 SMNVEV (reference sequence). The length of the CDR3 is 15 residues. CDR3 protein: CASGTTRGSGTEAFF. The DNA for the CDR3 is TGTGCCAGCGGAACTACCCGGGGGAGTGGTACTGAAGCTTTCTTT.

The CDR3 loop is CASSRRSGSGEQFF. The DNA for the CDR3 is TGTGCCAGCAGCAGGCGAAGCGGGAGTGGTGAGCAGTTCTTC. The genes are TRBV11-2 and TRBJ2-1; 8 bases are shared with TRBD2. Germline trimming cut 5 bases from V and 9 bases from J; bases unmatched to any gene: 9. The CDR3 is 14 residues long. The V gene's germline CDR1 is SGHAT and CDR2 FQNNGV. The full variable domain, with the rest looked up from reference TRBV11-2 and TRBJ2-1, is EAGVAQSPRYKIIEKRQSVAFWCNPISGHATLYWYQQILGQGPKLLIQFQNNGVVDDSQLPKDRFSAERLKGVDSTLKIQPAKLEDSAVYLCASSRRSGSGEQFFGPGTRLTVL.

Turning to this clone: No conserved phenylalanine or tryptophan is present at the end of the CDR3, so a read error is the likely explanation. V is TRBV18 and J is TRBJ1-3; D is uncertain. Germline assignment: CDR1 KGHSH and CDR2 LQKENI. The CDR3 is made up of 15 amino acids. Trimming removed 3 bases at V and 0 bases at J, with 9 bases between. This chain's CDR3 is CASSPPGRSGNTIYL. CDR3 nucleotide sequence: TGTGCCAGCTCACCGCCAGGCCGCTCTGGAAACACCATATATTTG.